Sequencing of this TCR beta chain was carried out in a study of regulatory and conventional T cells in RAG deficiency (dated by TCRdb to 2015 to 2018). A note on the overall study: The study used high-throughput TCR beta sequencing to compare repertoire diversity and composition of Treg, conventional CD4+ and CD8+ T cells between RAG-deficient patients and healthy controls. General conclusions and limits of the study: RAG-deficient patients showed markedly lower Shannon entropy and higher Simpson indices than control T-cell subpopulations. Compared with controls, Omenn syndrome and CID/AS patients had roughly 100-fold fewer unique TCR beta sequences in Treg cells, but only roughly 10-fold fewer in the other subsets. For some subjects, some T-cell subset analyses were not performed. All patient T-cell subsets had shorter CDR3 lengths; Omenn syndrome patients showed >80% Treg-Tconv repertoire overlap at nucleotide and amino acid level. The CD25-high CD127-low cells sorted from Omenn syndrome patients may be peripherally activated cells rather than true Treg cells.

Before genomic DNA was extracted, conventional CD4+ T cells were isolated from blood as CD25-low CD127-high cells. Several healthy control donors served as the comparison group for repertoire analyses. Receptor amplification or capture employed the immunoSEQ multiplex PCR assay. Rearranged TCR beta chain products were amplified from genomic DNA of sorted T-cell subsets and sequenced. The published analysis was carried out like this. Shannon entropy and Simpson indices were used to quantify the repertoire diversity of productive TCR beta rearrangements. To gauge clonal expansion, the frequencies of the 100 most abundant productive TCR beta clonotypes among total reads were added together. The TRB repertoires were evaluated with a self-reactivity index based on amino acid usage at CDR3beta positions 6 and 7. Two-way ANOVA was applied to the repertoire analyses, whereas Student t or Mann-Whitney tests were applied to the flow cytometric analyses. TCRdb took this table from immuneACCESS and kept in-frame rearrangements with V and J called. Such tables lack part of the clones; where checked against another copy, unresolved V genes explain under half of the gap, and the rest is unexplained. V, J and clone size reflect that table, while D and trimming were determined from the DNA. Present in this sample are under 45,000 clones, 76% of which were seen just once. Roughly 3% of the sample comes from the top ten.

The count of this clone is one. Its antigen specificity is not known. Nothing much larger sits one base from this clone, and base qualities are not available. V is cut back by 6 bases and J by 5 bases, with 12 bases in the junction unmatched. The germline V gene sets CDR1 to SNHLY and CDR2 to FYNNEI. The CDR3 starts with the cysteine, ends with the phenylalanine, and has 16 residues. Only the CDR3 DNA stays, 48 bases, in frame from base 1. The sample was also reused in another study, on regulatory T cells. As the second publication notes: The multiplex PCR relied on 52 forward TRBV primers and 13 reverse TRBJ primers, and amplification bias was corrected through assay-based and computational methods. Patient repertoires showed restricted unique TRB V-J pairs and skewed V and J gene usage, most marked in regulatory T cells. T-cell receptor beta repertoires of sorted regulatory, conventional CD4+ and CD8+ T cells were compared between CD3G-deficient patients and healthy controls. Peripheral blood mononuclear cells were isolated by Ficoll density separation. Within the immunoSEQ assay, multiplex PCR amplified rearranged TRB loci from genomic DNA. Sequencing of the TRB amplicons was done on an Illumina HiSeq platform. Custom algorithms error-filtered the raw sequences and aligned the raw sequences to reference gene sequences, after which the immunoSEQ online tools were used for analysis. Frequencies of productive and nonproductive TRB rearrangements were assessed among unique sequences as well as among total sequences. For group comparisons, t tests, Mann-Whitney tests or two-way ANOVA were performed in Prism software.

The specimen sequenced was CD4+ effector T cells sorted from blood. The receptor's source is a human donor in good health. The receptor chain draws on TRBV2 and TRBJ2-2; the junction holds 7 bases that match TRBD2. The DNA reads TGTGCCAGCAGGTACCGAAGCGGGGCGGGGACCGGGGAGCTGTTTTTT. Its product reads: CASRYRSGAGTGELFF.